These T cell receptor beta chains were read from a single sample in a study of control samples from healthy donors and cancer patients. Data came from immunoSEQ multiplex PCR; TCRdb stores just in-frame clones and leaves some out. Seen here are 100,000 to 150,000 clones, roughly nine tenths observed once, and the top ten hold 40%. The sample was blood. The receptors originated from a man between 50 and 59 years old in good health. Both conserved end residues are part of each CDR3. D genes are given only for firm matches. Clone size, where shown, is once, few, many, or a class for clones that have expanded.

j_gene: TRBJ2-1; v_gene: TRBV2; abundance: once; d_gene: -; CDR3nt: TGTGCCAGCAGTGACAGAACCTCCTACAATGAGCAGTTCTTC; CDR3aa: CASSDRTSYNEQFF
j_gene: TRBJ1-1; v_gene: TRBV4-2; abundance: -; d_gene: -; CDR3nt: TGTGCCAGCAGCCTTACAAAAGCTGACACTGAAGCTTTCTTT; CDR3aa: CASSLTKADTEAFF
j_gene: TRBJ1-1; v_gene: TRBV27; abundance: -; d_gene: -; CDR3nt: TGTGCCAGCAGTTTTAGAACCGGGGCCGAAGCTTTCTTT; CDR3aa: CASSFRTGAEAFF
j_gene: TRBJ1-1; v_gene: TRBV2; abundance: -; d_gene: -; CDR3nt: TGTGCCAGCAGTGAAGCCACTTTGAACACTGAAGCTTTCTTT; CDR3aa: CASSEATLNTEAFF
j_gene: TRBJ2-2; v_gene: TRBV9; abundance: -; d_gene: TRBD2; CDR3nt: TGTGCCAGCAAAAGCGGGGACCACACCGGGGAGCTGTTTTTT; CDR3aa: CASKSGDHTGELFF
j_gene: TRBJ2-7; v_gene: TRBV18; abundance: -; d_gene: -; CDR3nt: TGTGCCAGCTCACCGATACAGGGCTACGAGCAGTACTTC; CDR3aa: CASSPIQGYEQYF
j_gene: TRBJ1-4; v_gene: TRBV6-5; abundance: -; d_gene: TRBD1; CDR3nt: TGTGCCAGCGACAGGGAGCTGGGTGAAAAACTGTTTTTT; CDR3aa: CASDRELGEKLFF
j_gene: TRBJ2-7; v_gene: TRBV19; abundance: -; d_gene: -; CDR3nt: TGTGCCAGTAGCTACGGGGCTGAGAGCTCCTACGAGCAGTACTTC; CDR3aa: CASSYGAESSYEQYF
j_gene: TRBJ1-1; v_gene: TRBV14; abundance: -; d_gene: -; CDR3nt: TGTGCCAGCAGCCAAGATATGAAGGCTTTCTTT; CDR3aa: CASSQDMKAFF
j_gene: TRBJ1-5; v_gene: TRBV19; abundance: -; d_gene: -; CDR3nt: TGTGCCAGTAGTATGACTCAGGGATATCAGCCCCAGCATTTT; CDR3aa: CASSMTQGYQPQHF
j_gene: TRBJ1-5; v_gene: TRBV6-2/TRBV6-3; abundance: -; d_gene: -; CDR3nt: TGTGCCAGCAGCCGGGGGACTCTCGTAAATCAGCCCCAGCATTTT; CDR3aa: CASSRGTLVNQPQHF
j_gene: TRBJ1-1; v_gene: TRBV27; abundance: -; d_gene: -; CDR3nt: TGTGCCAGCAGTTTGGTGATGGAGAGTGAAGCTTTCTTT; CDR3aa: CASSLVMESEAFF
j_gene: TRBJ2-3; v_gene: TRBV7-9; abundance: once; d_gene: -; CDR3nt: TGTGCCAGCAGCCGGGCAGGGGGGACAGATACGCAGTATTTT; CDR3aa: CASSRAGGTDTQYF
j_gene: TRBJ1-1; v_gene: TRBV2; abundance: -; d_gene: -; CDR3nt: TGTGCCAGCGGCGCAATAGGTGAAGCTTTCTTT; CDR3aa: CASGAIGEAFF
j_gene: TRBJ2-3; v_gene: TRBV18; abundance: -; d_gene: -; CDR3nt: TGTGCCAGCTCACCACCGATGGATTCGAGGGCAGATACGCAGTATTTT; CDR3aa: CASSPPMDSRADTQYF
j_gene: TRBJ2-1; v_gene: TRBV3-1/TRBV3-2; abundance: -; d_gene: TRBD2; CDR3nt: TGTGCCAGCAGCCAGAATAGCGGGGGGGAACCGTTCTTC; CDR3aa: CASSQNSGGEPFF
j_gene: TRBJ1-1; v_gene: TRBV27; abundance: -; d_gene: -; CDR3nt: TGTGCCAGCAGTCCCCCAGGGACTGAAGCTTTCTTT; CDR3aa: CASSPPGTEAFF
j_gene: TRBJ1-2; v_gene: TRBV4-3; abundance: -; d_gene: -; CDR3nt: TGCGCCAGCAGCCAAGTCGTGACAGGCGGCAAGTATGGCTACACCTTC; CDR3aa: CASSQVVTGGKYGYTF
j_gene: TRBJ1-6; v_gene: TRBV13; abundance: once; d_gene: TRBD1; CDR3nt: TGTGCCAGCAGCTTAGAAGGGGGCGCTTCACCCCTCCACTTT; CDR3aa: CASSLEGGASPLHF
j_gene: TRBJ2-1; v_gene: TRBV5-1; abundance: few; d_gene: -; CDR3nt: TGCGCCAGCGGTACAGGGATAAATGAGCAGTTCTTC; CDR3aa: CASGTGINEQFF
j_gene: TRBJ1-3; v_gene: TRBV15; abundance: -; d_gene: -; CDR3nt: TGTGCCACCAGCAGAGATCCGACGTCCTCTGGAAACACCATATATTTT; CDR3aa: CATSRDPTSSGNTIYF
j_gene: TRBJ2-1; v_gene: TRBV11-2; abundance: once; d_gene: TRBD2; CDR3nt: TGTGCCAGCAGCTTAGTCCCTAGCGGGTACAATGAGCAGTTCTTC; CDR3aa: CASSLVPSGYNEQFF
j_gene: TRBJ1-1; v_gene: TRBV5-4; abundance: -; d_gene: -; CDR3nt: TGTGCCAGCAGCTTCGGGGAGGGGGCTGAAGCTTTCTTT; CDR3aa: CASSFGEGAEAFF
j_gene: TRBJ1-1; v_gene: TRBV11-2; abundance: -; d_gene: -; CDR3nt: TGTGCCAGCAGCCCTTACGCTGAAGCTTTCTTT; CDR3aa: CASSPYAEAFF
j_gene: TRBJ1-3; v_gene: TRBV6-5; abundance: -; d_gene: -; CDR3nt: TGTGCCAGCAAGAGGGTTTTCTCTGGAAACACCATATATTTT; CDR3aa: CASKRVFSGNTIYF
j_gene: TRBJ1-4; v_gene: TRBV7-2; abundance: -; d_gene: TRBD1; CDR3nt: TGTGCCAGCAGTCTCAGCTTGACAGGGACTAATGAAAAACTGTTTTTT; CDR3aa: CASSLSLTGTNEKLFF
j_gene: TRBJ1-1; v_gene: TRBV5-8; abundance: -; d_gene: -; CDR3nt: TGTGCCAGCAGCTTTTTCCAGGGGACCACTGAAGCTTTCTTT; CDR3aa: CASSFFQGTTEAFF
j_gene: TRBJ1-2; v_gene: TRBV7-9; abundance: -; d_gene: -; CDR3nt: TGTGCCAGCAGCTTCCCCGGGGGTTACTATGGCTACACCTTC; CDR3aa: CASSFPGGYYGYTF
j_gene: TRBJ2-3; v_gene: TRBV11-2; abundance: -; d_gene: -; CDR3nt: TGTGCCAGCAGCTTAGCTCTCCCTTCCACAGATACGCAGTATTTT; CDR3aa: CASSLALPSTDTQYF
j_gene: TRBJ2-1; v_gene: TRBV5-1; abundance: -; d_gene: TRBD1; CDR3nt: TGCGCCAGCAGCGGCTATAGACAGGGTGGGGGTGAGCAGTTCTTC; CDR3aa: CASSGYRQGGGEQFF
j_gene: TRBJ1-2; v_gene: TRBV3-1/TRBV3-2; abundance: once; d_gene: TRBD1; CDR3nt: TGTGCCAGCAGCCAAGTAGGACAGGGTAATGGCTACACCTTC; CDR3aa: CASSQVGQGNGYTF
j_gene: TRBJ2-2; v_gene: TRBV7-8; abundance: -; d_gene: TRBD1; CDR3nt: TGTGCCAGCAGCTCCTACGCCGGGGACAGCACCGGGGAGCTGTTTTTT; CDR3aa: CASSSYAGDSTGELFF
j_gene: TRBJ1-2; v_gene: TRBV4-3; abundance: -; d_gene: TRBD1; CDR3nt: TGCGCCAGCAGCCAAGGCCCCGGGACAGTCTATGGCTACACCTTC; CDR3aa: CASSQGPGTVYGYTF
j_gene: TRBJ2-7; v_gene: TRBV12-3/TRBV12-4; abundance: -; d_gene: TRBD1; CDR3nt: TGTGCCAGCAGGCGGACAGGGGACGAGCAGTACTTC; CDR3aa: CASRRTGDEQYF
j_gene: TRBJ1-1; v_gene: TRBV5-6; abundance: -; d_gene: TRBD1; CDR3nt: TGTGCCAGCATTAATCCCAGGGACAGGGAGGGAGCTTTCTTT; CDR3aa: CASINPRDREGAFF
j_gene: TRBJ2-3; v_gene: TRBV9; abundance: -; d_gene: -; CDR3nt: TGTGCCAGCAGCGGCTGGGGGAGCACAGATACGCAGTATTTT; CDR3aa: CASSGWGSTDTQYF
j_gene: TRBJ1-2; v_gene: TRBV29-1; abundance: -; d_gene: TRBD1; CDR3nt: TGCAGCGCTAGGGCGAGGACAGGGGGCTTTGATGGCTACACCTTC; CDR3aa: CSARARTGGFDGYTF
j_gene: TRBJ2-7; v_gene: TRBV7-2; abundance: -; d_gene: -; CDR3nt: TGTGCCAGCAGCTTGGACCCAAATAAAGAATACGAGCAGTACTTC; CDR3aa: CASSLDPNKEYEQYF
j_gene: TRBJ1-1; v_gene: TRBV12-3/TRBV12-4; abundance: -; d_gene: -; CDR3nt: TGTGCCAGCCACCCGAACAGGGCTGAAGCTTTCTTT; CDR3aa: CASHPNRAEAFF
j_gene: TRBJ1-4; v_gene: TRBV19; abundance: -; d_gene: -; CDR3nt: TGTGCCAGTAGTGCCGTAGGGAGGTCTAATGAAAAACTGTTTTTT; CDR3aa: CASSAVGRSNEKLFF
j_gene: TRBJ1-2; v_gene: TRBV28; abundance: -; d_gene: TRBD1; CDR3nt: TGTGCCAGCAGTCCCCGACAGGGGACGGGCTATGGCTACACCTTC; CDR3aa: CASSPRQGTGYGYTF
j_gene: TRBJ1-2; v_gene: TRBV23-1; abundance: -; d_gene: -; CDR3nt: TGCGCCAGCAGTCTCCGGGTCCCAGCTAACTATGGCTACACCTTC; CDR3aa: CASSLRVPANYGYTF
j_gene: TRBJ2-7; v_gene: TRBV7-8; abundance: -; d_gene: -; CDR3nt: TGTGCCAGCAGCTTAAAGGGGCAGAGCCCCGAGCAGTACTTC; CDR3aa: CASSLKGQSPEQYF
j_gene: TRBJ2-2; v_gene: TRBV7-2; abundance: -; d_gene: -; CDR3nt: TGTGCCAGCAGCTTATTGGGTGACACCGCGAACACCGGGGAGCTGTTTTTT; CDR3aa: CASSLLGDTANTGELFF
j_gene: TRBJ2-7; v_gene: TRBV6-6; abundance: many; d_gene: -; CDR3nt: TGTGCCAGCAGTTACGGAGGCGAGCAGTACTTC; CDR3aa: CASSYGGEQYF
j_gene: TRBJ1-2; v_gene: TRBV5-6; abundance: -; d_gene: -; CDR3nt: TGTGCCAGCAGCTTGGAGGGGGGGCTAAATGGCTACACCTTC; CDR3aa: CASSLEGGLNGYTF
j_gene: TRBJ1-4; v_gene: TRBV5-1; abundance: -; d_gene: -; CDR3nt: TGCGCCAGCAGCTTGTACGGTGGTGAAAAACTGTTTTTT; CDR3aa: CASSLYGGEKLFF
j_gene: TRBJ1-3; v_gene: TRBV9; abundance: -; d_gene: -; CDR3nt: TGTGCCAGCAGCGTAGATAGGGGGACTGGAAACACCATATATTTT; CDR3aa: CASSVDRGTGNTIYF
j_gene: TRBJ2-2; v_gene: TRBV7-9; abundance: -; d_gene: -; CDR3nt: TGTGCCAGCAGCGTGCAGGGGATCGGGGAGCTGTTTTTT; CDR3aa: CASSVQGIGELFF
j_gene: TRBJ1-5; v_gene: TRBV5-1; abundance: -; d_gene: -; CDR3nt: TGCGCCAGCAGCCCCCGGGACACTAATCAGCCCCAGCATTTT; CDR3aa: CASSPRDTNQPQHF
j_gene: TRBJ2-7; v_gene: TRBV7-9; abundance: -; d_gene: TRBD2; CDR3nt: TGTGCCAGCAGCCTTACGATGAGCGGGGGAAGCTCCTACGAGCAGTACTTC; CDR3aa: CASSLTMSGGSSYEQYF